The present T cell receptor (beta chain) was sequenced within a study of cytomegalovirus exposure and HLA in healthy donors. General study results and limits: In the roughly 120 validation repertoires, a later analysis found that first-cohort TCR clusters tended to co-occur.

Data came from immunoSEQ multiplex PCR; TCRdb stores just in-frame clones and leaves some out. The sample includes about 350,000 clones, about nine tenths of them seen just once. This clone has just one count. Its antigen remains unidentified. This CDR3 is built from 13 residues. V gave up 6 bases and J gave up 3 bases, with 15 bases separating them. Germline V gene sequence: CDR1 SQVTM, CDR2 ANQGSEA. This TCR was sampled from a woman aged 25 to 45 in good health and CMV-seropositive. Sequencing was done on a sample of PBMCs. This chain joins TRBV29-1 and TRBJ2-7; maybe TRBD1 (5 bases). CDR3 nucleotide sequence: TGCAGCGTAAGACAGCAACTAAACTACGAGCAGTACTTC. Translation gives CSVRQQLNYEQYF.